The T cell receptor beta chain under discussion was sequenced for a study of blood T cells in healthy people across ages (dated by TCRdb to the mid-2010s). Regarding the research as a whole: Template switching captured roughly one uniquely barcoded TCR beta cDNA molecule per two T cells in model experiments. To avoid experimental bias, donors of different ages were randomly spread across the sequencing lanes. Using the same blood draw, the study looked at two additional independent replicas of 1 million unique cDNA reads for two donors, one aged 18 to 30 and the other aged 80 or older. The donors were split into four age groups: young (average roughly 15 years), middle-aged (roughly 40), aged (over 55) and long-lived (over 75). To track age-related changes in TCR beta repertoire diversity, the study relied on deep sequencing normalized with unique cDNA molecular identifiers. Results and caveats for the whole study, not just this receptor: As age increased, observed TCR beta diversity per million T cells dropped in a roughly linear way, and a significant reduction was already evident by age about 36. Bulk unsorted PBMC profiling prevented conclusive comparison of naive and antigen-experienced compartments. Estimates of total diversity based on one million sequenced T cells were regarded as lower bounds and as underestimates. The long-lived group showed more naive CD4+ T cells, fewer expanded clones and increased TCR diversity than the aged group, suggesting age selection. The CMV infection status of donors was not known, potentially confounding age-related changes in expanded clonotypes. Observed TCR beta diversity correlated strongly with the percentage of naive T cells measured by flow cytometry.

On this clonotype: Its antigen remains unidentified. No qualities accompany the bases; no much larger clone lies one base away.

The donors were 40 or so Caucasian individuals from Russia, aged roughly 6 to 95 years, who were systemically healthy. Each donor gave 8 to 10 milliliters of peripheral blood, drawn into EDTA-treated Vacutainer tubes. PBMCs were isolated by Ficoll-Paque density-gradient centrifugation, with at least 6 million obtained per sample. Trizol reagent was used to extract total RNA from the PBMCs, yielding at least 5.5 micrograms per sample. The percentages of naive CD45RAhigh/CD27high T cells were determined by flow cytometry on a PBMC aliquot from every donor. Libraries were built with 5' RACE. The run used an Illumina HiSeq 2500. A second PCR of about 6 to 12 cycles was performed with a sample-barcoded 5' primer and a J-beta primer mix. Each TCR beta cDNA molecule received a unique molecular identifier from a template-switch 5' adaptor carrying 12 random nucleotides. Each sample yielded at least 2.5 million CDR3-containing paired-end reads. First-strand cDNA synthesis was performed from all RNA using the Mint cDNA synthesis kit, with priming by a TRBC-specific oligonucleotide. Following uracil-DNA glycosylase treatment, a first 18-cycle PCR with universal primers M1SS and BC2_uni_R was performed on all cDNA. The original pipeline was this. For normalization, 1 million high-quality reads, each with a distinct molecular identifier, were randomly selected from each sample. Reads sharing molecular identifiers were discarded rather than binned into consensus sequences. CDR3 identification, clonotype clustering and error correction used MiTCR with a Q25 quality threshold and the strictest error-elimination algorithm. A nonparametric unseen species model with Euler transformation was used to estimate lower-bound total TCR beta diversity. TCRdb reprocessing: public reads trimmed at Q25 with fastp, clones called with MiXCR, in-frame beta chains kept. A single entry per CDR3 protein holds the most common genes and DNA from its merged rows. The V and J calls shown here were made by TCRdb, not taken from the authors' results. Within this sample are 650,000 to 1,000,000 distinct CDR3 sequences, with about half of them counted one time only. The ten largest clones add up to 15% to 20% of the sample.

Specimen: blood. This sequence originates from a man at least 80 years old in good health.

The bases are TGTGCCAGTACGTCGACTCCAAGGAGCTCCTACAATGAGCAGTTCTTC. The resulting protein is CASTSTPRSSYNEQFF. The chain joins TRBV19 to TRBJ2-1, with the D gene too uncertain to name. Via the germline V gene (reference sequence), CDR1 is LNHDA and CDR2 SQIVND. The cysteine opens and the phenylalanine closes a CDR3 of 16 amino acids. Kept here is only the CDR3 DNA, which spans 48 bases and is read in frame from base 1. Trimming takes 7 bases from V and 0 bases from J, and the germline ends sit 16 bases apart.